A single sample is the source of the 17 T cell receptor beta chains below, sequenced in a study of OX40 agonist ivuxolimab in advanced cancers. The library was prepared using the immunoSEQ multiplex PCR assay. This is the immuneACCESS table as TCRdb keeps it, with only in-frame sequences that have V and J called. A part of the clones is gone; compared with another copy, unresolved V genes explain less than half, and the rest is unexplained. The sample records about 68,000 clones, approximately 82% of which are singletons. Clones ranked in the top ten supply under 2% of the sample. Sequencing was performed on CD4+ or CD8+ T cells sorted from blood, taken in a trial of the OX40 agonist ivuxolimab. Every receptor here comes from an adult with an advanced solid tumor such as melanoma, head and neck, liver or kidney cancer.

The chain couples TRBV25-1 to TRBJ1-5; D not certain. The length of the CDR3 is 13 residues. The germline V and J ends were trimmed by 5 bases and 6 bases, with 11 bases remaining between them. Germline V gene sequence: CDR1 MGHDK, CDR2 SYGVNS. The CDR3 nucleotides read TGTGCCAGCAGTCCTCCCGCCGGTCAGCCCCAGCATTTT. Translating gives CASSPPAGQPQHF.

The V and J genes are TRBV11-2 and TRBJ2-2; 7 bases are a match to TRBD2. Trimming removed 2 bases from V and 5 bases from J; junction bases left unmatched: 11. This CDR3 spans 17 amino acids. CDR1 and CDR2 (germline): SGHAT, FQNNGV. The CDR3, as DNA: TGTGCCAGCAGCTTACGGACCGGGACTAAAGGTACCGGGGAGCTGTTTTTT. Amino acids: CASSLRTGTKGTGELFF.

By share of the sample, this clone is medium-sized. The chain links TRBV28 to TRBJ2-2, with 7 positions matching TRBD1. V shed 5 bases and J 4 bases; nucleotides not matched to a gene: 7. The length of the CDR3 is 15 residues. Germline V CDR1 and CDR2: MDHEN, SYDVKM. The CDR3 spells CASSPDRVPTGELFF. The CDR3 DNA reads as TGTGCCAGCAGTCCCGACAGGGTCCCCACCGGGGAGCTGTTTTTT. Drawing the rest from reference TRBV28 and TRBJ2-2, the complete variable domain is DVKVTQSSRYLVKRTGEKVFLECVQDMDHENMFWYRQDPGLGLRLIYFSYDVKMKEKGDIPEGYSVSREKKERFSLILESASTNQTSMYLCASSPDRVPTGELFFGEGSRLTVL.

As to this clone: Its ends do not fully match the called genes, so a read error is possible. The chain couples TRBV7-7 to TRBJ2-5; possible D gene TRBD1, 6 bases. Germline assignment: CDR1 SSHAT and CDR2 FNYEAQ (reference sequence). The CDR3 has 13 amino acids. The CDR3 sequence is CASSHGQQETQYF. DNA for the CDR3: TGTGCTAGCAGCCATGGACAGCAAGAGACCCAGTACTTC.

The chain links TRBV7-2 to TRBJ2-2; the D gene could be TRBD1 or TRBD2 (5 bases each). Trimming cost V 1 base and J 5 bases, with 8 bases left between them. The CDR3 has 14 amino acids. Germline-derived CDR1 and CDR2 are SGHTA and FQGNSA. CDR3 sequence reads: CASSLGGPTGELFF. The DNA of the CDR3 is TGTGCCAGCAGCTTAGGGGGACCGACCGGGGAGCTGTTTTTT.

J is TRBJ2-7 and V is TRBV7-2; unclear D gene. CDR1 is SGHTA, CDR2 FQGNSA, per germline. The CDR3 extends over 13 amino acids. V was shortened by 3 bases and J by 1 base, with 7 bases between the two germline ends. The CDR3 coding sequence is TGTGCCAGCAGCTTTGCTAGATCCTACGAGCAGTACTTC. Translated: CASSFARSYEQYF.

The chain has TRBV28 and TRBJ2-3; the D gene is possibly TRBD2 (6 bases). V was cut by 5 bases and J by 2 bases, with 14 bases left in between. CDR1 and CDR2 from the germline V gene are MDHEN and SYDVKM. The CDR3 is 15 amino acids. Here the CDR3 DNA reads TGTGCCAGCAGTCGCGCGGGGCCTTACACAGATACGCAGTATTTT. It codes for CASSRAGPYTDTQYF. Filled out from reference TRBV28 and TRBJ2-3, the complete variable domain reads DVKVTQSSRYLVKRTGEKVFLECVQDMDHENMFWYRQDPGLGLRLIYFSYDVKMKEKGDIPEGYSVSREKKERFSLILESASTNQTSMYLCASSRAGPYTDTQYFGPGTRLTVL.

The chain employs TRBV29-1 and TRBJ2-5; TRBD1 aligns across 7 bases. J gave up 4 bases and V 7 bases, and 6 bases lay outside the gene matches. Germline values: CDR1 SQVTM, CDR2 ANQGSEA. The CDR3 length is 12 residues. CDR3 bases: TGCAGCGCCGACAGGGACCGAGAGACCCAGTACTTC. Its translation is CSADRDRETQYF.

The genes are TRBV6-5 and TRBJ1-1; D not resolved. The CDR3 has 14 residues. V dropped 4 bases and J dropped 0 bases, with 9 bases sitting between them. Germline V CDR1 and CDR2: MNHEY, SVGAGI. The CDR3 spells CASSLSFVNTEAFF. The DNA for the CDR3 is TGTGCCAGCAGTTTGAGTTTTGTGAACACTGAAGCTTTCTTT.

The chain recombines TRBV11-2 with TRBJ2-1; a possible D gene is TRBD2 (6 bases). Trimming left V 3 bases short and J 9 bases short, with 21 bases between. The CDR3 contains 16 residues. Germline lookup yields CDR1 SGHAT and CDR2 FQNNGV. CDR3 sequence reads: CASSFGPAGGEVEQFF. The CDR3 region has the DNA TGTGCCAGCAGCTTTGGCCCGGCAGGAGGGGAGGTTGAGCAGTTCTTC. Drawing the rest from reference TRBV11-2 and TRBJ2-1, the complete variable domain is EAGVAQSPRYKIIEKRQSVAFWCNPISGHATLYWYQQILGQGPKLLIQFQNNGVVDDSQLPKDRFSAERLKGVDSTLKIQPAKLEDSAVYLCASSFGPAGGEVEQFFGPGTRLTVL.

This clone was counted a few times. The CDR3 reads CASGFGGGNQPQHF. The CDR3, as DNA: TGTGCCAGCGGGTTCGGCGGTGGCAATCAGCCCCAGCATTTT. The J gene is TRBJ1-5, the V gene TRBV6-6, with unresolved D. Trimming cost V 8 bases and J 2 bases, with 13 bases left between them. Per germline, CDR1 MNHNY and CDR2 SVGAGI (reference sequence). This CDR3 region has 14 residues.

V gene TRBV4-1 combines with J gene TRBJ2-1; D could derive from TRBD1 or TRBD2 (5 bases each). The length of the CDR3 is 15 residues. Germline CDR1 reads MGHRA; CDR2 reads YSYEKL. The V gene lost 0 bases and the J gene lost 9 bases, with 15 bases spanning the gap. The CDR3 DNA follows: TGCGCCAGCAGCCAAGACGGGGCGCGTAACAGTGAGCAGTTCTTC. Translating gives CASSQDGARNSEQFF.

DNA of the CDR3: TGTGCCTGGAGTCTGGGCAGGGGGCAACTAGCGGGCGAGCAGTACTTC. Translation gives CAWSLGRGQLAGEQYF. The chain has TRBV30 and TRBJ2-7, with TRBD2 as a possible D gene (9 bases). The CDR3 is made up of 16 amino acids. CDR1 and CDR2 from the germline V gene are GTSNPN and SVGIG (reference sequence). Trimming took 2 bases from V and 6 from J, leaving 23 bases between them.

The rearrangement uses TRBV7-9 and TRBJ2-7, with D possibly being TRBD1 (5 bases). The germline V and J ends were trimmed by 5 bases and 6 bases, with 11 bases remaining between them. CDR3 length: 12 residues. Germline loops: CDR1 SEHNR, CDR2 FQNEAQ (reference sequence). The CDR3 reads CASSRGQGEQYF. CDR3 DNA: TGTGCCAGCAGCAGAGGCCAGGGCGAGCAGTACTTC.

V and J are TRBV2 and TRBJ1-5; D unclear. The CDR3 has 13 residues. The germline gives CDR1 SNHLY, CDR2 FYNNEI. Trimming shortened V by 4 bases and J by 5 bases, and 9 bases separated the two germline ends. CDR3 sequence (DNA): TGTGCCAGCAGTGGGGAAGCGGATCAGCCCCAGCATTTT. Protein sequence: CASSGEADQPQHF.

This chain uses TRBV2 with TRBJ2-7, with TRBD2 as a possible D gene (6 bases). Per germline, CDR1 SNHLY and CDR2 FYNNEI. The V and J ends lost 11 bases and 5 bases respectively, with 19 bases between them. This CDR3 is built from 13 residues. CDR3 protein: CASTLGRRDEQYF. The CDR3 coding sequence is TGTGCCTCCACCCTGGGGCGGAGGGACGAGCAGTACTTC.

In DNA, the CDR3 is TGCGCCAGCACCCAGAACTACCAGGGGTGGGGGAACACTGAAGCTTTCTTT. As protein: CASTQNYQGWGNTEAFF. The chain combines TRBV4-3 with TRBJ1-1, with D possibly TRBD1 on 6 matching bases. The CDR3 loop spans 17 amino acids. The germline V gene encodes CDR1 LGHNA and CDR2 YSLEER. V lost 7 bases and J lost 1, with 22 bases in between.